These 27 T cell receptor beta chains originate from one sample sequenced in a study of blood T cell repertoires in COVID-19. Libraries were prepared by immunoSEQ multiplex PCR; TCRdb keeps only in-frame clonotypes and omits some of them. The sample yields 55,000 to 90,000 clones, more than 75% seen once. Sample: peripheral blood. All receptors come from an older woman with acute or convalescent COVID-19.

The V call is TRBV6-1, the J call TRBJ2-1, with 7 bases aligning to TRBD2. Germline V gives CDR1 MNHNS, CDR2 SASEGT. CDR3 size: 16 residues. With 4 bases clipped from V and 4 bases from J, the junction kept 10 bases outside the gene matches. CDR3 region: CASSARGVPPYNEQFF. The CDR3 bases are TGTGCCAGCAGTGCCCGGGGGGTACCCCCTTACAATGAGCAGTTCTTC.

This clone was counted once. V usage is TRBV9 and J usage is TRBJ2-5; D is possibly TRBD2 (6 bases). CDR3 size: 13 residues. Trimming stripped 0 bases from V and 5 bases from J, with 8 bases between. The V gene's germline CDR1 is SGDLS and CDR2 YYNGEE. The CDR3 coding sequence is TGTGCCAGCAGCGTAGATGGGGGGGAGACCCAGTACTTC. The encoded protein is CASSVDGGETQYF.

This clone was seen more than once but under ten times. CDR3 nucleotide sequence: TGTGCCAGCAGTCTCCACAGACGCACCGGGGAGCTGTTTTTT. Its translation is CASSLHRRTGELFF. The chain joins TRBV28 to TRBJ2-2; D gene unclear. The CDR3 is 14 residues long. Germline V CDR1 and CDR2: MDHEN, SYDVKM. V was trimmed by 5 bases and J by 4 bases, leaving 11 bases between them.

This clone was seen once. This chain joins TRBV19 and TRBJ2-1; possible D gene TRBD2, 6 bases. CDR1 and CDR2 (germline): LNHDA, SQIVND (reference sequence). CDR3 length: 17 amino acids. V shed 7 bases and J shed 0 bases, with 19 bases lying between them. DNA of the CDR3: TGTGCCAGTACCATGGGGGGACGCCTCAGCTCCTACAATGAGCAGTTCTTC. It encodes CASTMGGRLSSYNEQFF.

The chain has TRBV6-4 and TRBJ1-2; the D is unclear. V was clipped by 5 bases and J by 4 bases, with 8 bases between them. CDR1 and CDR2 (germline): MRHNA, SNTAGT. The CDR3 sequence is 12 residues long. The CDR3 DNA follows: TGTGCCAGCAGTATAGGCGGCTATGGCTACACCTTC. Translating gives CASSIGGYGYTF.

The chain carries TRBV5-1 and TRBJ2-3, with D possibly matching TRBD2 (6 bases). Trimming shortened V by 4 bases and J by 0 bases, and 15 bases separated the two germline ends. Germline CDR1 is SGHRS and CDR2 is YFSETQ. This CDR3 contains 16 residues. CDR3 loop: CASSLDAGPSTDTQYF. The CDR3 region has the DNA TGCGCCAGCAGCCTGGACGCGGGGCCGAGCACAGATACGCAGTATTTT.

The chain uses TRBV9 and TRBJ2-2; no reliable D call. Trimming shortened V by 0 bases and J by 4 bases, and 10 bases separated the two germline ends. Germline CDR1 reads SGDLS; CDR2 reads YYNGEE. The CDR3 spans 15 residues. This CDR3 reads CASSVARIGTGELFF. In DNA, the CDR3 is TGTGCCAGCAGCGTAGCCAGGATCGGCACCGGGGAGCTGTTTTTT.

The J gene is TRBJ2-5, the V gene TRBV5-1, with D perhaps matching TRBD2 (7 bases). The ends were cut back, 6 bases at V and 5 bases at J, with 14 bases in the middle. This CDR3 region has 13 residues. The germline gives CDR1 SGHRS, CDR2 YFSETQ. The CDR3 nucleotides read TGCGCCAGCACCCCGGGGGGCCGGGAGACCCAGTACTTC. This translates into CASTPGGRETQYF.

The chain couples TRBV9 to TRBJ1-1; 9 nucleotides line up with TRBD1. V was clipped by 3 bases and J by 6 bases; unmatched bases: 12. CDR3 length: 16 amino acids. Looked up from germline, CDR1 is SGDLS and CDR2 is YYNGEE. This CDR3 is CASSDGTGSFNSEAFF. The DNA for the CDR3 is TGTGCCAGCAGCGACGGGACAGGGTCCTTCAATTCTGAAGCTTTCTTT.

This clone was seen more than once but under ten times. The chain couples TRBV5-5 to TRBJ1-5, with 8 bases matching TRBD1. There are 17 residues in the CDR3. With V trimmed by 5 bases and J by 4 bases, 14 bases remained unmatched. Germline V CDR1 and CDR2: SGHKS, YYEKEE (reference sequence). CDR3 coding DNA: TGTGCCAGCAGTAATTCCTGGGGGGGACAGGATAATCAGCCCCAGCATTTT. Its translation: CASSNSWGGQDNQPQHF.

The J gene is TRBJ2-1, the V gene TRBV2; 11 bases are shared with TRBD2. This CDR3 comprises 15 residues. Germline values: CDR1 SNHLY, CDR2 FYNNEI. V was clipped by 2 bases and J by 7 bases; unmatched bases: 4. CDR3 loop: CASSELGLAVNEQFF. CDR3 bases: TGTGCCAGCAGTGAACTGGGACTAGCGGTGAATGAGCAGTTCTTC.

The chain uses TRBV19 and TRBJ2-1, with 9 bases identical to TRBD2. CDR1 and CDR2 (germline): LNHDA, SQIVND (reference sequence). The CDR3 is made up of 15 amino acids. V was clipped by 3 bases and J by 2 bases; unmatched bases: 2. In nucleotides, the CDR3 is TGTGCCAGTAGTATTGTAGCGGGGGCCTACAATGAGCAGTTCTTC. Encoded protein: CASSIVAGAYNEQFF.

The J gene is TRBJ2-1, the V gene TRBV6-5, with D tentatively TRBD2 (6 bases). The V gene lost 0 bases and the J gene lost 9 bases, with 12 bases spanning the gap. Per the germline V gene, CDR1 is MNHEY and CDR2 is SVGAGI. CDR3 size: 14 residues. The CDR3 DNA is TGTGCCAGCAGTTACTCGCGGGGAAGTGGTGAGCAGTTCTTC. Amino acid sequence: CASSYSRGSGEQFF.

The chain has TRBV5-5 and TRBJ2-2; 14 bases are shared with TRBD2. Looked up from germline, CDR1 is SGHKS and CDR2 is YYEKEE (reference sequence). This CDR3 region has 17 residues. V dropped 3 bases and J dropped 6; count of bases not matched to a gene: 7. CDR3 DNA sequence: TGTGCCAGCAGCTCGGGACTAGCGGGGGAAGGGGCCGGGGAGCTGTTTTTT. Amino acid sequence: CASSSGLAGEGAGELFF.

The V call is TRBV28, the J call TRBJ2-2; the D is unclear. Trimming removed 6 bases at V and 8 bases at J, with 13 bases between. CDR3 length: 13 amino acids. Germline V gene data show CDR1 as MDHEN and CDR2 as SYDVKM. The CDR3 spells CASRPQHGGELFF. The DNA for the CDR3 is TGTGCCAGCAGGCCTCAACACGGGGGGGAGCTGTTTTTT.

The chain is built from TRBV27 and TRBJ1-2; D uncertain. This CDR3 is built from 14 residues. The germline CDR1 and CDR2 sequences are MNHEY and SMNVEV (reference sequence). Trimming removed 0 bases at V and 4 bases at J, with 9 bases between. The CDR3 bases are TGTGCCAGCAGTTTATCGGCGGGAGTCTATGGCTACACCTTC. Its protein product is CASSLSAGVYGYTF.

This sequence joins TRBV11-1 and TRBJ2-3; 7 bases align to TRBD1. The V gene's germline CDR1 is SGHAT and CDR2 FQDESV (reference sequence). After removal of 5 bases from V and 2 bases from J, the junction contained 7 bases not matched to a gene. This CDR3 has 15 residues. The CDR3 DNA follows: TGTGCCAGCAGCCGTACAGGGGCCGTCACAGATACGCAGTATTTT. This encodes CASSRTGAVTDTQYF.

The genes are TRBV28 and TRBJ2-7; D might be TRBD1 (6 bases). The V gene lost 8 bases and the J gene lost 2 bases, with 13 bases spanning the gap. The CDR3 sequence is 13 residues long. In germline, CDR1 is MDHEN, CDR2 SYDVKM. The CDR3 bases are TGTGCCAGCCGAGGGGACAAACCCTACGAGCAGTACTTC. Amino acid sequence: CASRGDKPYEQYF.

The gene calls are TRBV6-5 and TRBJ2-2; 8 bases are a match to TRBD2. Trimming took 0 bases from V and 5 from J; bases not matched to a gene: 2. The CDR3 runs 15 residues. Germline lookup yields CDR1 MNHEY and CDR2 SVGAGI. The CDR3 loop reads CASSYSTSGTGELFF. The CDR3 DNA follows: TGTGCCAGCAGTTACTCAACTAGCGGTACCGGGGAGCTGTTTTTT.

V gene TRBV5-1 combines with J gene TRBJ1-4; 8 bases fit TRBD1. Trimming took 0 bases from V and 7 from J; bases not matched to a gene: 8. The V gene's germline CDR1 is SGHRS and CDR2 YFSETQ. CDR3 length equals 16 residues. CDR3 sequence reads: CASSLVPVDRGEKLFF. CDR3 DNA sequence: TGCGCCAGCAGCTTGGTTCCGGTAGACAGGGGTGAAAAACTGTTTTTT.

The genes are TRBV9 and TRBJ2-5; 14 positions match TRBD2. Germline trimming cut 0 bases from V and 0 bases from J; bases unmatched to any gene: 4. Germline CDR1 reads SGDLS; CDR2 reads YYNGEE. The CDR3 runs 18 residues. Here the CDR3 reads CASSVGGLAGGNQETQYF. The CDR3 DNA reads TGTGCCAGCAGCGTAGGAGGACTAGCGGGGGGAAACCAAGAGACCCAGTACTTC.

This clone turned up a few times. This chain uses TRBV7-6 with TRBJ2-2; 10 bases agree with TRBD1. Germline lookup yields CDR1 SGHVS and CDR2 FNYEAQ. With V trimmed by 5 bases and J by 5 bases, 11 bases remained unmatched. This CDR3 comprises 17 residues. The CDR3 nucleotides read TGTGCCAGCAGCCAATCATTTGGGACAGGGGAGACCGGGGAGCTGTTTTTT. Translated, it gives CASSQSFGTGETGELFF.

The chain recombines TRBV7-9 with TRBJ2-2; 10 nucleotides agree with TRBD2. Trimming took 2 bases from V and 0 from J; bases not matched to a gene: 9. The CDR3 length is 19 residues. Looked up from germline, CDR1 is SEHNR and CDR2 is FQNEAQ (reference sequence). CDR3 sequence reads: CASSLSRGSGGSNTGELFF. The CDR3 region has the DNA TGTGCCAGCAGCTTATCCCGTGGTAGCGGGGGGTCGAACACCGGGGAGCTGTTTTTT.

The V gene is TRBV20-1, the J gene TRBJ1-1; 10 bases line up with TRBD1. Germline CDR1 reads DFQATT; CDR2 reads SNEGSKA (reference sequence). The CDR3 extends over 11 amino acids. V gave up 5 bases and J gave up 9 bases; unmatched junction bases: 3. Here the CDR3 reads CSAGQGEKAFF. CDR3 bases: TGCAGTGCTGGACAGGGGGAGAAAGCTTTCTTT.

The V gene is TRBV25-1, the J gene TRBJ2-4, with 8 nucleotides matching TRBD2. V lost 4 bases, J lost 0 bases, and 5 bases stayed unmatched. Germline V gene data show CDR1 as MGHDK and CDR2 as SYGVNS. This CDR3 has 16 amino acids. CDR3 region: CASSGVSGAAKNIQYF. CDR3 bases: TGTGCCAGCAGTGGTGTTAGCGGGGCAGCCAAAAACATTCAGTACTTC.

In this sample, this clone turned up once. The chain joins TRBV30 to TRBJ2-5; TRBD2 aligns across 15 bases. V dropped 1 base and J dropped 9; count of bases not matched to a gene: 6. Germline CDR1 reads GTSNPN; CDR2 reads SVGIG (reference sequence). There are 15 residues in the CDR3. CDR3: CAWSDPGLAGGPQYF. The CDR3 nucleotides read TGTGCCTGGAGTGATCCAGGACTAGCGGGGGGGCCCCAGTACTTC.

CDR3 DNA: TGTGCCAGCAGCACCCGAACCCACAGGGGATATGAAAACATTCAGTACTTC. Its protein is CASSTRTHRGYENIQYF. The chain uses TRBV7-9 and TRBJ2-4; TRBD1 matches 7 bases. Germline V gene data show CDR1 as SEHNR and CDR2 as FQNEAQ (reference sequence). The CDR3 totals 17 residues. V lost 5 bases to trimming and J lost 5 bases; unmatched junction nucleotides: 15.